The 12 T cell receptor beta chains listed next were all sequenced from one sample in a study of molecular identifiers for immune sequencing clone quantification. Each CDR3 protein gets one entry after TCRdb re-called the PCR reads with MiXCR. The repertoire consists of around 300,000 distinct CDR3 sequences, with about 23% occurring once and the leading ten covering 0.65% to 0.95%. Specimen: naive CD8+ T cells from blood, with Jurkat cell RNA spiked in. Specified subset: FACS-sorted CD8+CD4-CCR7+CD45RA+ naive T cells. The receptor set was obtained from a human donor in good health. Some libraries in this study had Jurkat cell RNA spiked in.

In this sample, this clonotype turned up a few times. The gene calls are TRBV6-2 or TRBV6-3 and TRBJ1-1; D is ambiguous. The V end was cut by 0 bases, the J end by 5 bases, with 10 bases between. Germline V gene sequence: CDR1 MNHEY, CDR2 SVGEGT. The CDR3 spans 14 residues. CDR3 nucleotides: TGTGCCAGCAGTTACTCAAGGGCTGAGACTGAAGCTTTCTTT. Amino acids: CASSYSRAETEAFF.

The chain has TRBV5-1 and TRBJ1-2, with D possibly TRBD1 on 6 matching bases. The CDR3 extends over 14 amino acids. Trimming stripped 4 bases from V and 2 bases from J, with 12 bases between. The germline gives CDR1 SGHRS, CDR2 YFSETQ. In nucleotides, the CDR3 is TGCGCCAGCAGCCCTTCCACAGGGAACTATGGCTACACCTTC. Amino acids: CASSPSTGNYGYTF.

Notes on this clonotype: A read error may explain this, as a much larger clone is one base away. V and J are TRBV29-1 and TRBJ2-7; no clear D. Deletions cut 5 bases from V and 6 bases from J, with 17 bases between. CDR1 is SQVTM, CDR2 ANQGSEA, per germline. The CDR3 covers 13 residues. CDR3 sequence reads: CSVTDSLTREQYF. Here the CDR3 DNA reads TGCAGCGTTACTGACTCATTGACCCGCGAGCAGTACTTC.

A note on this clonotype: The junction departs from the called germline gene at one end, perhaps through a read error. The rearrangement links TRBV5-1 to TRBJ2-3; D not resolved. The CDR3 sequence is 14 residues long. CDR1 and CDR2 (germline): SGHRS, YFSETQ. This CDR3 reads CASILAMEQDTQYF. The CDR3 bases are TGCGCCAGCATCTTGGCCATGGAACAAGATACGCAGTATTTT.

In its sample, this clonotype was seen many times. The chain couples TRBV7-9 to TRBJ1-4; D perhaps matches TRBD1 (6 bases). The length of the CDR3 is 17 residues. The ends were cut back, 5 bases at V and 1 base at J, with 17 bases in the middle. Germline V gene data show CDR1 as SEHNR and CDR2 as FQNEAQ (reference sequence). In DNA, the CDR3 is TGTGCCAGCAGCCCCTTTGCGAGGGGGGAAACTAATGAAAAACTGTTTTTT. It encodes CASSPFARGETNEKLFF.

This clonotype was recorded many times. The V call is TRBV29-1, the J call TRBJ2-7, with D perhaps TRBD1 or TRBD2 (5 bases each). V was trimmed by 6 bases and J by 5 bases, leaving 14 bases between them. Germline CDR1 and CDR2: SQVTM and ANQGSEA. The CDR3 is 12 residues long. CDR3 region: CSVVGAVHEQYF. CDR3 DNA sequence: TGCAGCGTGGTCGGGGCGGTTCACGAGCAGTACTTC.

About this clonotype: Possible read error: a much larger clone is one base away. V and J are TRBV13 and TRBJ1-5; D is unclear. V lost 0 bases, J lost 7 bases, and 10 bases lay in between. The CDR3 has 14 residues. Per germline, CDR1 PRHDT and CDR2 FYEKMQ (reference sequence). The CDR3 sequence is CASSLGPRKQPQHF. The CDR3 coding sequence is TGTGCCAGCAGCTTAGGCCCTCGAAAGCAGCCCCAGCATTTT.

In its sample, this clonotype was seen many times. The V gene is TRBV7-9, the J gene TRBJ1-5; maybe TRBD1 (6 bases). CDR3 length: 13 amino acids. Germline CDR1 is SEHNR and CDR2 is FQNEAQ (reference sequence). Trimming stripped 4 bases from V and 7 bases from J, with 11 bases between. CDR3 residues: CASSSGGTQPQHF. In DNA, the CDR3 is TGTGCCAGCAGCTCTGGGGGCACCCAGCCCCAGCATTTT.

There are many counts of this clonotype. The chain is built from TRBV7-6 and TRBJ2-3; unclear D gene. The CDR3 has 11 amino acids. The V gene's germline CDR1 is SGHVS and CDR2 FNYEAQ. V was trimmed by 5 bases and J by 6 bases, leaving 6 bases between them. DNA for the CDR3: TGTGCCAGCAGCGGAGCGGATACGCAGTATTTT. Translation gives CASSGADTQYF.

In this sample, this clonotype turned up many times. The V call is TRBV13, the J call TRBJ2-4; D is unresolved. V gave up 5 bases and J gave up 3 bases, with 11 bases separating them. The germline gives CDR1 PRHDT, CDR2 FYEKMQ (reference sequence). This CDR3 contains 14 residues. The CDR3 spells CASSADWDKNIQYF. Here the CDR3 DNA reads TGTGCCAGCAGCGCTGACTGGGACAAAAACATTCAGTACTTC.

To note about this clonotype: One end of the junction does not line up with germline, which may come from a read error. This chain connects TRBV14 to TRBJ1-6; D is undetermined. The CDR3 has 17 residues. Germline V CDR1 and CDR2: SGHDN, FVKESK. CDR3 DNA: TGTGCCAGCAGCCCGGGCCGGCAAAGCTCCTATAATTCCCCCCTCCCCTTT. This encodes CASSPGRQSSYNSPLPF.

This clonotype was detected only a few times. The V gene is TRBV6-2 or TRBV6-3, the J gene TRBJ2-1; 8 bases are a match to TRBD2. This CDR3 contains 15 residues. Germline loops: CDR1 MNHEY, CDR2 SVGEGT. The J segment lost 6 bases and the V segment lost 2 bases, leaving 6 bases of the junction unmatched. CDR3 sequence (DNA): TGTGCCAGCAGTTACGTAGCGGGGAGGCGCAATGAGCAGTTCTTC. It translates to CASSYVAGRRNEQFF.